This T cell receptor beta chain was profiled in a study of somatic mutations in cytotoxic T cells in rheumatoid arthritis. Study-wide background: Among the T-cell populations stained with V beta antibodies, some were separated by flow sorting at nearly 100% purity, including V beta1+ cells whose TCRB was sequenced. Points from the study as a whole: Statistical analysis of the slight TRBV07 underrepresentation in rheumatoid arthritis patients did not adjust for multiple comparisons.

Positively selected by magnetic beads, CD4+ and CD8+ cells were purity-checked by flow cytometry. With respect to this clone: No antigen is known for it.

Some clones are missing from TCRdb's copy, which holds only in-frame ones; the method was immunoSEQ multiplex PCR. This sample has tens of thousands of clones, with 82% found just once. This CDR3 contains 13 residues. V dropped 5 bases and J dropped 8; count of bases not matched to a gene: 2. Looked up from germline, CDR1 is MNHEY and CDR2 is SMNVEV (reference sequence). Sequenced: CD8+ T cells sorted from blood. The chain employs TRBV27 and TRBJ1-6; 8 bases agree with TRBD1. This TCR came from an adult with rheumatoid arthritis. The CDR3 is CASSTGGDSPLHF. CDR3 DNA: TGTGCCAGCAGTACAGGGGGGGATTCACCCCTCCACTTT.